The clone carrying this T cell receptor beta chain was seen repeatedly, ten times or more. TCRdb itself ran the RACE reads through MiXCR, one entry per CDR3 protein. Among tens of thousands of distinct CDR3 sequences listed, about 9% were seen once. These data belong to a study of human T cells and chemical hapten exposure. Study overall: Small pooled library volume differences mainly caused per-sample TCR yield variation.

Time point: pre-sensitization, week 0. Documented treatment: therapeutic diphenylcyclopropenone sensitization with weekly scalp DPC. This specimen consisted of whole blood, obtained in connection with sensitization to the hapten diphenylcyclopropenone (DPC). This clonotype was sampled from a woman aged 40 to 50 with alopecia areata. Some clones in this sample may be carry-over from other donors' samples.

This CDR3 reads CASSLDTTGGYGYTF. For the CDR3, the DNA is TGTGCCAGCAGCTTAGATACCACGGGAGGCTATGGCTACACCTTC. The chain has TRBV13 and TRBJ1-2; D gene unclear. Germline-derived CDR1 and CDR2 are PRHDT and FYEKMQ (reference sequence). Deletions cut 1 base from V and 4 bases from J, with 13 bases between. The CDR3 sequence is 15 residues long.